This TCR beta chain was retrieved from a study of regulatory T cells in long-lasting Graves disease. Construction of TCR beta libraries relied on iRepertoire HTBI primers and on Arm-PCR targeting CDR3 regions. TCRdb fed the multiplex PCR reads into MiXCR, producing one record per CDR3 protein. This table has 400,000 or so distinct CDR3 sequences, 20% to 25% appearing once. Specified time point: persistent/refractory GD, antithyroid drugs over 5 years with positive TRAb. PBMCs provided the RNA from which the TCR library was made. From germline, CDR1 is MNHEY and CDR2 SVGEGT. The CDR3 totals 13 residues. J gave up 5 bases and V 10 bases, and 7 bases lay outside the gene matches.

This sample comprised peripheral blood mononuclear cells (PBMCs), obtained when the disease was refractory, from a patient treated with antithyroid drugs. The chain combines TRBV6-2 or TRBV6-3 with TRBJ1-2, with 10 bases matching TRBD1. This clonotype originated in a female donor with Graves disease. For the CDR3, the DNA is TGTGCCACCGGCCGGGACAGGGGTTATGGCTACACCTTC. The encoded protein is CATGRDRGYGYTF.